This entry features one T cell receptor beta chain sequence. Its antigen is still unknown. This sample is drawn from a study of a mutant IDH1 vaccine in newly diagnosed glioma. Study details: Vaccination began 4-6 weeks post radiotherapy alone, or with temozolomide cycles. Beforehand, treatment had been radiotherapy, temozolomide, or both; the majority received both.

Germline V gene data show CDR1 as LNHDA and CDR2 as SQIVND (reference sequence). The ends were cut back, 1 base at V and 4 bases at J, with 8 bases in the middle. This CDR3 contains 14 residues. Time point specified: week 23, last vaccination. A 20-mer mutant IDH1 peptide at 300 ug was injected subcutaneously with topical imiquimod. Produced via immunoSEQ multiplex PCR; TCRdb's table is partial and in-frame only. The sample holds over 50,000 clones, nearly 85% seen once. The V gene is TRBV19, the J gene TRBJ1-5; D may be TRBD1 (5 bases). The specimen comprised PBMCs, sampled from a glioma patient whose treatment included an IDH1 peptide vaccine. The clonotype comes from a man aged 18 to 29 with glioma. The CDR3 sequence is CASSIVAGNQPQHF. CDR3 sequence (DNA): TGTGCCAGTAGTATAGTGGCAGGGAATCAGCCCCAGCATTTT.